The 8 T cell receptor beta chains below all came from one sample that was sequenced in a study of cytomegalovirus exposure and HLA in healthy donors (dated by TCRdb to the late 2010s). Library prep was done by the immunoSEQ multiplex PCR assay. A mixture of 60 forward primers for TCR Vbeta segments and 13 reverse primers for TCR Jbeta segments was used in the multiplex PCR. In TCRdb, the immuneACCESS table is reduced to in-frame sequences with V and J assigned. These tables do not hold every clone; where another copy was compared, an unresolved V gene accounts for under half, and the others remain unexplained. This sample lists 150,000 to 200,000 clones; 80% to 90% were detected once. About a tenth of the sample goes to the ten largest clones. Material for sequencing was PBMCs. The receptors were gathered from a man aged 18-30 years in good health and CMV-seropositive.

The V and J genes are TRBV19 and TRBJ1-2; TRBD1 might be the D (6 bases). The germline gives CDR1 LNHDA, CDR2 SQIVND (reference sequence). Trimming cost V 0 bases and J 3 bases, with 14 bases left between them. The CDR3 has 16 amino acids. The DNA of the CDR3 is TGTGCCAGTAGTATAGACCCCACAGGGCCTTACTATGGCTACACCTTC. Translated: CASSIDPTGPYYGYTF.

The chain couples TRBV5-4 to TRBJ1-2, with 7 bases that match TRBD1. CDR1 is SGHNT and CDR2 is YYREEE in the germline V gene (reference sequence). V was clipped by 3 bases and J by 5 bases; unmatched bases: 4. The length of the CDR3 is 13 residues. The CDR3 region has the DNA TGTGCCAGCAGCTCCGGGACAGATTATGGCTACACCTTC. Translated: CASSSGTDYGYTF.

The chain combines TRBV25-1 with TRBJ2-7; D is perhaps TRBD2 (7 bases). CDR1 and CDR2 from the germline V gene are MGHDK and SYGVNS. The CDR3 has 15 amino acids. Between the trimmed V and J ends, which lost 4 bases and 5 bases, there was a span of 18 bases. The CDR3 is CASSVGGGAKDEQYF. DNA of the CDR3: TGTGCCAGCAGTGTCGGAGGGGGGGCGAAGGACGAGCAGTACTTC.

The rearrangement uses TRBV5-4 and TRBJ2-5, with 7 bases lining up with TRBD2. There are 13 residues in the CDR3. Germline lookup yields CDR1 SGHNT and CDR2 YYREEE (reference sequence). The junction had 3 bases not matched to a gene; V was cut back by 4 bases and J by 3 bases. The CDR3: CASSPGGEETQYF. CDR3 coding DNA: TGTGCCAGCAGCCCGGGGGGTGAAGAGACCCAGTACTTC.

The CDR3 reads CASSIRDRDTDTQYF. In DNA form, the CDR3 reads TGTGCCAGTAGTATACGGGACAGGGACACAGATACGCAGTATTTT. V usage is TRBV19 and J usage is TRBJ2-3; 9 nucleotides line up with TRBD1. Trimming cost V 2 bases and J 2 bases; bases outside gene matches: 2. CDR1 is LNHDA, CDR2 SQIVND, per germline (reference sequence). The CDR3 extends over 15 amino acids. Variable domain in full (rest from reference TRBV19 and TRBJ2-3): DGGITQSPKYLFRKEGQNVTLSCEQNLNHDAMYWYRQDPGQGLRLIYYSQIVNDFQKGDIAEGYSVSREKKESFPLTVTSAQKNPTAFYLCASSIRDRDTDTQYFGPGTRLTVL.

The rearrangement links TRBV23-1 to TRBJ2-5; 10 nucleotides align to TRBD1. TRBV23-1 is flagged as an ORF with uncertain function. Unmatched junction bases numbered 13, after V lost 0 bases and J lost 3 bases. The CDR3 has 19 amino acids. CDR3 DNA sequence: TGCGCCAGCAGTCAATCGAGACAGGGGGCTAACCCCATGAAAGAGACCCAGTACTTC. Translating it yields CASSQSRQGANPMKETQYF.

Comments on this clone: Other DNA variants within this sample encode the same CDR3. The gene calls are TRBV7-2 and TRBJ1-1; a possible D gene is TRBD1 (5 bases). CDR1 is SGHTA and CDR2 is FQGNSA in the germline V gene. The CDR3 sequence is 14 residues long. V was shortened by 2 bases and J by 7 bases, with 14 bases between the two germline ends. CDR3 bases: TGTGCCAGCAGCTTATTCGGGGGGGAAGTTGAAGCTTTCTTT. Protein: CASSLFGGEVEAFF.

This clone has a single count. The chain is built from TRBV6-1 and TRBJ1-3, with D hard to call. Germline V gene data show CDR1 as MNHNS and CDR2 as SASEGT. There are 15 residues in the CDR3. The V end lost 5 bases, the J end lost 0 bases, and 11 bases lay between the germline ends. For the CDR3, the DNA is TGTGCCAGCAGTTTACCTGGGAGCTCTGGAAACACCATATATTTT. This codes for CASSLPGSSGNTIYF.